This TCR beta chain appears in the sequencing data of a study of response to subunit inactivated influenza vaccine. TCRdb re-called the RT-PCR reads through MiXCR, storing one row per CDR3 protein. The sample holds about half a million distinct CDR3 sequences, 10% to 11% seen once. This clonotype was recorded a few times. The antigen is undetermined. Study outcomes and limitations: A suggestion made by the authors is that each seasonal influenza vaccination recruits few new T cells.

CDR3 length: 18 residues. V lost 1 base and J 4 bases, leaving 19 bases between the germline ends. CDR1 and CDR2 (germline): LGHNA, YSLEER. The specimen comprised PBMCs from blood, sampled 40 to 50 days after vaccination. The TCR originated in a man between 50 and 59 years old who received an inactivated influenza vaccine. The V gene is TRBV4-3, the J gene TRBJ2-2; TRBD1 might be the D (6 bases). In DNA form, the CDR3 reads TGCGCCAGCAGCCAAGGCCCTGTCGGGGACATAAGCACCGGGGAGCTGTTTTTT. Translated: CASSQGPVGDISTGELFF.